Listed below are T cell receptor beta chains from one sample, sequenced in a study of glioma-infiltrating T cells after dendritic cell vaccination. This table comes from immunoSEQ multiplex PCR, and its TCRdb copy is limited to in-frame clones, with some not included. The profile covers tens of thousands of clones, with approximately 80% appearing a single time and less than 20% taken by the ten largest. The sample consisted of blood, taken after dendritic cell vaccination. These receptors were taken from a human donor with glioblastoma. CDR3s include the opening cysteine and the closing phenylalanine or tryptophan. The order of the fields is J gene, V gene, D gene, clone size, CDR3 protein, CDR3 DNA. The D gene is left open where the match is weak. The size of a clone is reported for some rows only, either as once, few or many, or as a class for expanded clones.

TRBJ2-7	TRBV5-6	TRBD1	-	CASSFSRQGRLYEQYF	TGTGCCAGCAGCTTTTCGAGACAGGGAAGGCTCTACGAGCAGTACTTC
TRBJ2-7	TRBV6-1	-	-	CASSEVPGMSYEQYF	TGTGCCAGCAGTGAAGTGCCAGGGATGAGCTACGAGCAGTACTTC
TRBJ2-2	TRBV7-6	-	-	CASRSTGNTGELFF	TGTGCCAGCAGGTCGACAGGGAACACCGGGGAGCTGTTTTTT
TRBJ1-1	TRBV15	TRBD1	-	CATSSLLGTGGRTEAFF	TGTGCCACCAGCAGTCTCCTGGGGACAGGGGGCCGCACTGAAGCTTTCTTT
TRBJ2-3	TRBV6-1	-	once	CASSDDGGSTDTQYF	TGTGCCAGCAGTGATGATGGGGGGAGCACAGATACGCAGTATTTT
TRBJ2-1	TRBV29-1	-	-	CSVEVGAGNEQFF	TGCAGCGTTGAGGTTGGGGCAGGGAATGAGCAGTTCTTC
TRBJ2-7	TRBV11-2	TRBD2	-	CASRTGLAGGGEQYF	TGTGCCAGCAGGACAGGACTAGCGGGGGGAGGTGAGCAGTACTTC
TRBJ2-5	TRBV7-9	TRBD2	few	CASSPWRGVQETQYF	TGTGCCAGCAGCCCCTGGCGGGGGGTACAAGAGACCCAGTACTTC
TRBJ2-7	TRBV10-3	-	-	CATLDRFYEQYF	TGTGCCACCCTCGACAGGTTCTACGAGCAGTACTTC
TRBJ1-1	TRBV14	-	-	CASSHSGGRAEAEAFF	TGTGCCAGCAGCCACTCAGGCGGCAGGGCTGAGGCTGAAGCTTTCTTT
TRBJ2-1	TRBV4-1	-	-	CASSQVGRDRSREQFF	TGCGCCAGCAGCCAAGTGGGGAGGGACAGGTCCCGCGAGCAGTTCTTC
TRBJ1-2	TRBV2	-	-	CASSEYRTANYGYTF	TGTGCCAGCAGTGAATATCGGACAGCTAACTATGGCTACACCTTC
TRBJ2-3	TRBV5-1	TRBD2	-	CASSLNGLAGGGTDTQYF	TGCGCCAGCAGCTTGAATGGACTAGCGGGGGGAGGCACAGATACGCAGTATTTT
TRBJ1-2	TRBV10-3	TRBD1	few	CASSPPGQGAQGYTF	TGTGCCAGCAGTCCACCGGGACAGGGGGCGCAAGGCTACACCTTC
TRBJ1-3	TRBV18	-	-	CASSPSQDKASVNTIYF	TGTGCCAGCTCACCATCCCAAGACAAGGCCTCCGTAAACACCATATATTTT
TRBJ1-1	TRBV18	-	-	CASSPPTGEDTEAFF	TGTGCCAGCTCACCACCTACGGGAGAGGATACTGAAGCTTTCTTT
TRBJ1-2	TRBV5-8	-	-	CASSLSPNHNYGYTF	TGTGCCAGCAGCTTGTCCCCCAATCATAACTATGGCTACACCTTC